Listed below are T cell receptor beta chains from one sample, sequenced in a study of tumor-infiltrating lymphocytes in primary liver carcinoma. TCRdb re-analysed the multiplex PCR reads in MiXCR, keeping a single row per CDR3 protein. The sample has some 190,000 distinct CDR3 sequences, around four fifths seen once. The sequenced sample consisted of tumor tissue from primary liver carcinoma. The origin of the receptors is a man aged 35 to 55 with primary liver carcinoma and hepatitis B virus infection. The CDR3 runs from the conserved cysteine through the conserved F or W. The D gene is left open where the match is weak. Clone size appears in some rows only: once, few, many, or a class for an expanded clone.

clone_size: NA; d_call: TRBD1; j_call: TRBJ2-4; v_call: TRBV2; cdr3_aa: CASSAAGQGAAKNIQYF; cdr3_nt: TGTGCCAGCAGCGCAGCGGGACAGGGGGCGGCCAAAAACATTCAGTATTTC
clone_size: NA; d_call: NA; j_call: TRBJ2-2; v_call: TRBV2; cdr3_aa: CASSPMVSNTGELFF; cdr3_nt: TGTGCCAGCAGCCCGATGGTCTCGAACACCGGGGAGCTGTTTTTT
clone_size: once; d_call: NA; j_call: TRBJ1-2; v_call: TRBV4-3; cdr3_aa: CTSSHRPGGSYGYTF; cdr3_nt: TGCACCAGCAGCCATAGACCCGGGGGATCCTATGGCTACACCTTC
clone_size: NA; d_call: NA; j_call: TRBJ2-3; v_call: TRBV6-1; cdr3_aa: CASSEKWRRLFTDTQYF; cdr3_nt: TGTGCCAGTAGTGAAAAGTGGAGGAGATTGTTCACAGATACGCAGTATTTT
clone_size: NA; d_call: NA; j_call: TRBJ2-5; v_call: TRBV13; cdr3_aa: CVSSPRPGTPEIQYF; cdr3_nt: TGTGTCAGCAGCCCCCGGCCCGGGACTCCAGAGATCCAATACTTC
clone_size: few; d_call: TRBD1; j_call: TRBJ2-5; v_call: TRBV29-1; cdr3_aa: CGGNTGGTQYF; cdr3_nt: TGCGGGGGAAATACAGGGGGGACCCAGTATTTC
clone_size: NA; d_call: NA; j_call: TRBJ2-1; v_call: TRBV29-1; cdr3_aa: CSVDQLVYNEQFF; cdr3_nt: TGCAGCGTTGATCAGCTGGTCTACAACGAGCAGTTCTTC
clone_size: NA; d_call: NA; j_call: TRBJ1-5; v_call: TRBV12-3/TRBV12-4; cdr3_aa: CASSRTSGGRGNQPQHF; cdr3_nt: TGTGCCAGCAGTCGAACCAGCGGGGGGCGAGGCAATCAGCCCCAGCATTTT
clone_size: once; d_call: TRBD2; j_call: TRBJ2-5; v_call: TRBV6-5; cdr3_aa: CASSQWSLLTSGRVIETQYF; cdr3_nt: TGTGCCAGCAGCCAATGGAGTTTACTGACTAGCGGGAGGGTCATAGAGACCCAGTACTTC
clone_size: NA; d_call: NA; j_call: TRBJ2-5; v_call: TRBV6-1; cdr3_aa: CISSQAVGGQETQYF; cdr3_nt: TGTATCAGCAGTCAAGCGGTGGGCGGCCAAGAGACCCAGTATTTC
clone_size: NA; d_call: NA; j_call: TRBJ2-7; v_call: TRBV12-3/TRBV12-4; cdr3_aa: CASEEIQGEQCF; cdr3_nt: TGTGCCAGCGAGGAGATACAGGGAGAGCAGTGCTTC
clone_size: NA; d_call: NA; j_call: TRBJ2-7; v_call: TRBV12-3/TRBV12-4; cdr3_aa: CASRQSYEQYF; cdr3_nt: TGTGCCAGCAGACAATCCTACGAGCAGTACTTC
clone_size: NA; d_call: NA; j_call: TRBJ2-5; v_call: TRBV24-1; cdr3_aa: CATSDPTGSGEAQYF; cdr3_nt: TGTGCCACCAGTGACCCGACAGGGTCTGGGGAGGCCCAATACTTC
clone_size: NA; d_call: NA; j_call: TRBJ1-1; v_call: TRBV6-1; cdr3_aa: CARSEMTVSDSFF; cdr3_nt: TGTGCCCGCAGTGAAATGACGGTATCGGATTCTTTCTTT